One and the same sample provided the 20 T cell receptor beta chains below, sequenced in a study of regulatory T cells in long-lasting Graves disease (dated by TCRdb to 2020 to 2022). The library came from multiplex PCR. For sequencing, an Illumina HiSeq 4000 was employed. TCR beta libraries were built with iRepertoire HTBI primers and Arm-PCR amplification of CDR3 regions. TCRdb itself trimmed the public reads at Q25 with fastp, ran MiXCR and retained productive beta chains. Entries that share a CDR3 protein sequence are merged under the most common genes and DNA. For this sample there are a few hundred thousand distinct CDR3 sequences; roughly 10% appear just once. The top ten constitute 18% of the sample. The sample's time point label is to be understood as: newly diagnosed GD, antithyroid drugs for less than 3 months. For both TCR sequencing and RNA sequencing, RNA was extracted from PBMCs using TRIzol.

This sample was also put to use in a study of T cells in Graves' hyperthyroidism and ophthalmopathy.

This specimen consisted of peripheral blood mononuclear cells (PBMCs), obtained at new diagnosis, from a patient treated with antithyroid drugs. These receptors came from a woman aged 18-30 years with Graves disease. Donor details come from another sample of the same person, matched by shared clones.

This clonotype was recorded many times. The chain couples TRBV5-1 to TRBJ2-7, with 7 bases that match TRBD1. V was clipped by 5 bases and J by 3 bases; unmatched bases: 2. The CDR3 has 12 amino acids. The germline gives CDR1 SGHRS, CDR2 YFSETQ. The CDR3 nucleotides are TGCGCCAGCAGAGGACAGGTCTACGAGCAGTACTTC. This sequence encodes CASRGQVYEQYF.

This clonotype was seen repeatedly, ten times or more. The chain links TRBV6-2 or TRBV6-3 to TRBJ2-3; D is unclear. With 2 bases removed from V and 6 bases from J, the gap between germline ends came to 12 bases. There are 14 residues in the CDR3. The germline CDR1 and CDR2 sequences are MNHEY and SVGEGT. The CDR3 DNA is TGTGCCAGCAGTTACATTCTGTCGCGGGATACGCAGTATTTT. This codes for CASSYILSRDTQYF.

This clonotype appeared many times. The rearrangement joins TRBV20-1 to TRBJ1-1; D is undetermined. Germline loops: CDR1 DFQATT, CDR2 SNEGSKA (reference sequence). The CDR3 sequence is 13 residues long. With 3 bases removed from V and 2 bases from J, the gap between germline ends came to 10 bases. CDR3 amino acids: CSASSNSNTEAFF. CDR3 DNA sequence: TGCAGTGCTAGCAGTAACAGCAACACTGAAGCTTTCTTT.

The chain uses TRBV28 and TRBJ2-1; a possible D gene is TRBD2 (5 bases). Trimming pared 6 bases from V and 7 bases from J, leaving 13 bases between. The germline CDR1 and CDR2 sequences are MDHEN and SYDVKM. This CDR3 contains 13 residues. This CDR3 reads CASRTGIGNEQFF. The CDR3 DNA reads TGTGCCAGCAGGACGGGGATTGGAAATGAGCAGTTCTTC. Combining the CDR3 with reference TRBV28 and TRBJ2-1 gives the whole variable domain DVKVTQSSRYLVKRTGEKVFLECVQDMDHENMFWYRQDPGLGLRLIYFSYDVKMKEKGDIPEGYSVSREKKERFSLILESASTNQTSMYLCASRTGIGNEQFFGPGTRLTVL.

The chain is built from TRBV27 and TRBJ2-5; D is perhaps TRBD2 (6 bases). Trimming left V 7 bases short and J 5 bases short, with 20 bases between. The CDR3 has 15 residues. Germline CDR1 reads MNHEY; CDR2 reads SMNVEV (reference sequence). CDR3: CASKEVSLAGETQYF. CDR3 coding DNA: TGTGCCAGCAAGGAAGTGAGCTTGGCGGGGGAGACCCAGTACTTC.

As concerns this clonotype: This may be a read error, as it is one base from a much larger clone. The CDR3 does not close with the conserved phenylalanine or tryptophan, likely indicating a read error. This sequence joins TRBV12-5 and TRBJ2-1; 9 nucleotides agree with TRBD2. The CDR3 is 13 amino acids. CDR1 and CDR2 from the germline V gene are LGHNT and FRNRAP. With 10 bases clipped from V and 9 bases from J, the junction kept 10 bases outside the gene matches. Here the CDR3 reads CATRLAGSSEQFL. Written as DNA, the CDR3 is TGTGCTACCCGCCTAGCGGGGAGCAGTGAGCAGTTCCTC.

In this sample, this clonotype turned up many times. This sequence joins TRBV20-1 and TRBJ1-2, with TRBD1 identical over 9 bases. This CDR3 is built from 11 residues. Germline CDR1 and CDR2: DFQATT and SNEGSKA (reference sequence). Germline trimming cut 6 bases from V and 8 bases from J; bases unmatched to any gene: 4. CDR3 nucleotide sequence: TGCAGTGCCTGGACAGGGGACGGCTACACCTTC. Its translation is CSAWTGDGYTF.

In this sample, this clonotype turned up many times. The chain joins TRBV10-3 to TRBJ1-1; D not resolved. V shed 1 base and J shed 3 bases, with 12 bases lying between them. The CDR3 has 15 amino acids. Germline assignment: CDR1 ENHRY and CDR2 SYGVKD. The CDR3 here is CAISEFELLYTEAFF. In nucleotides, the CDR3 is TGTGCCATCAGTGAGTTTGAACTGCTGTACACTGAAGCTTTCTTT.

This clonotype has a count of ten or more. This chain links TRBV24-1 with TRBJ2-7; no reliable D call. The germline gives CDR1 KGHDR, CDR2 SFDVKD. V was cut by 0 bases and J by 1 base, with 3 bases left in between. The length of the CDR3 is 13 residues. CDR3 sequence (DNA): TGTGCCACCAGTGATTTGGATTCCTACGAGCAGTACTTC. Protein sequence: CATSDLDSYEQYF.

Ten or more counts support this clonotype. In DNA form, the CDR3 reads TGTGCCAGCAGCTGGACGACAGCCCCCTACGAGCAGTACTTC. Amino acids: CASSWTTAPYEQYF. The chain links TRBV5-5 to TRBJ2-7; perhaps TRBD1 as D (5 bases). Trimming removed 3 bases at V and 2 bases at J, with 12 bases between. Germline lookup yields CDR1 SGHKS and CDR2 YYEKEE (reference sequence). This CDR3 contains 14 residues.

In its sample, this clonotype was seen many times. The chain uses TRBV20-1 and TRBJ1-5; D unresolved. Germline CDR1 is DFQATT and CDR2 is SNEGSKA (reference sequence). The CDR3 sequence is 14 residues long. V was trimmed by 3 bases and J by 10 bases, leaving 19 bases between them. CDR3 residues: CSASVGSPRRPQHF. The DNA of the CDR3 is TGCAGTGCTAGCGTCGGGTCGCCGCGGCGACCCCAGCATTTT.

This clonotype was seen ten or more times. The junction shows a germline mismatch at one end, possibly a read error. J is TRBJ1-5 and V is TRBV12-3 or TRBV12-4, with 11 bases lining up with TRBD1. This CDR3 region has 15 residues. The DNA of the CDR3 is TGTGCCAGCAGTCTAGCGGGACAGGGGGTTCAGCCCCAGCATTTT. It is translated as CASSLAGQGVQPQHF.

This clonotype has ten or more counts. The chain links TRBV6-2 or TRBV6-3 to TRBJ1-1; no clear D. The CDR3 runs to 14 residues. Germline lookup yields CDR1 MNHEY and CDR2 SVGEGT. Trimming took off 5 bases at V and 4 bases at J, with 14 bases between the two ends. The CDR3 here is CASSLTRGATEAFF. CDR3 DNA sequence: TGTGCCAGCAGTCTGACTCGAGGTGCCACTGAAGCTTTCTTT.

This clonotype has ten or more counts. Here the CDR3 DNA reads TGTGCCAGCAGCCGTGGAGGCGGCAGCACTGAAGCTTTCTTT. Residues: CASSRGGGSTEAFF. The V and J genes are TRBV11-2 and TRBJ1-1; D not resolved. V shed 5 bases and J shed 4 bases, with 14 bases lying between them. The CDR3 is 14 amino acids. Germline V gene sequence: CDR1 SGHAT, CDR2 FQNNGV.

There are many counts of this clonotype. V is TRBV5-1 and J is TRBJ2-5; no clear D gene. Trimming took 0 bases from V and 13 from J, leaving 22 bases between them. The CDR3 sequence is 15 residues long. Per germline, CDR1 SGHRS and CDR2 YFSETQ. The chain's CDR3 is CASSLETAPSSLPYF. The CDR3 region has the DNA TGCGCCAGCAGCTTGGAAACGGCCCCCTCATCTTTGCCGTACTTC. Full variable domain (missing parts from reference TRBV5-1 and TRBJ2-5): KAGVTQTPRYLIKTRGQQVTLSCSPISGHRSVSWYQQTPGQGLQFLFEYFSETQRNKGNFPGRFSGRQFSNSRSEMNVSTLELGDSALYLCASSLETAPSSLPYFGPGTRLLVL.

This clonotype was seen ten or more times. This chain connects TRBV7-2 to TRBJ2-7; 7 bases map to TRBD2. CDR1 is SGHTA and CDR2 is FQGNSA in the germline V gene. CDR3 length: 15 amino acids. The V segment lost 5 bases and the J segment 1 base; nucleotides outside the gene matches: 8. The CDR3 reads CASSLRSGGSYEQYV. The CDR3 bases are TGTGCCAGCAGCCTAAGGTCCGGGGGGTCCTACGAGCAGTACGTC.

There are a few counts of this clonotype. V usage is TRBV20-1 and J usage is TRBJ1-5; 11 bases line up with TRBD1. Germline V CDR1 and CDR2: DFQATT, SNEGSKA (reference sequence). V lost 3 bases and J lost 5; bases outside the gene matches: 3. The CDR3 totals 14 residues. Here the CDR3 DNA reads TGCAGTGCTAGGGGACAGGGGGGTTATCAGCCCCAGCATTTT. Its protein is CSARGQGGYQPQHF.

This clonotype turned up a few times. The gene calls are TRBV6-5 and TRBJ2-1; 7 bases line up with TRBD1. There are 17 residues in the CDR3. The V segment lost 4 bases and the J segment 8 bases; nucleotides outside the gene matches: 17. Germline V gene data show CDR1 as MNHEY and CDR2 as SVGAGI. DNA of the CDR3: TGTGCCAGCAGTTTCCTCCCCAGGGGGACCCAACCCGATGAGCAGTTCTTC. Amino acid sequence: CASSFLPRGTQPDEQFF.

This clonotype has a count of ten or more. The chain combines TRBV12-3 or TRBV12-4 with TRBJ1-1; 7 bases are shared with TRBD1. The CDR3 is made up of 15 amino acids. With 6 bases clipped from V and 1 base from J, the junction kept 8 bases outside the gene matches. The CDR3 bases are TGTGCCAGCAGGCGAGGGGGCTTCGGGAACACTGAAGCTTTCTTT. Amino acids: CASRRGGFGNTEAFF.

This clonotype showed up many times. V and J are TRBV7-8 and TRBJ2-2; possible D gene TRBD2, 5 bases. V gave up 5 bases and J gave up 7 bases, with 26 bases separating them. The CDR3 is 18 residues long. Germline loops: CDR1 SGHVS, CDR2 FQNEAQ. CDR3 in amino acids: CASSPMAILMRGGGELFF. DNA of the CDR3: TGTGCCAGCAGCCCAATGGCCATTCTGATGCGCGGAGGCGGGGAGCTGTTTTTT.